Many counts were recorded for the clone carrying this TCR beta chain. The antigen is unknown. The same CDR3 is also encoded by other DNA sequences in this sample. Each subset's genomic DNA was shared equally among a number of immunoSEQ plates. Produced via immunoSEQ multiplex PCR; TCRdb's table is partial and in-frame only. The sample has some 500,000 clones, about 74% seen once. This sample is part of a study of shared clonotypes between healthy human individuals. Findings and caveats of the study: Owing to a small donor count, the genetic and exposure-history diversity represented was limited.

V dropped 7 bases and J dropped 2; count of bases not matched to a gene: 2. The CDR3 contains 13 residues. Germline loops: CDR1 SNHLY, CDR2 FYNNEI. Sequencing was done on a sample of PBMCs. This sequence originates from a woman between 35 and 50 years old in good health. Some clones in this sample may be carry-over from other donors' samples. V is TRBV2 and J is TRBJ1-3; 7 nucleotides align to TRBD1. In nucleotides, the CDR3 is TGTGCCAGCACCGGACAGGCTGGAAACACCATATATTTT. Residues: CASTGQAGNTIYF.